The T cell receptor beta chain under discussion was sequenced for a study of early T cells in non-severe SARS-CoV-2 infection. In the study overall: The sequenced material was bulk RNA from unsorted whole blood, and its chains were unpaired.

In its sample, this clonotype was seen many times. Its antigen is as yet unknown. The CDR3 loop spans 15 amino acids. The germline V gene has CDR1 DFQATT and CDR2 SNEGSKA (reference sequence). The germline V and J ends were trimmed by 0 bases and 0 bases, with 9 bases remaining between them. Study-wide findings and caveats: VDJdb matching skewed toward anti-spike CD8 responses, missing private and CD4 specificities.

Researchers attached unique molecular identifiers to individual cDNA molecules. TCRdb re-analysed the 5' RACE reads in MiXCR, keeping a single row per CDR3 protein. The sample has about 48,000 distinct CDR3 sequences, about 7.8% seen once. This receptor was obtained from an adult who was a healthcare worker with PCR-confirmed SARS-CoV-2 infection or an uninfected control (not recorded which). Sequencing was done on a sample of whole blood. The J gene is TRBJ1-5, the V gene TRBV20-1; maybe TRBD1 (6 bases). CDR3 loop: CSARDSTGSNQPQHF. CDR3 DNA: TGCAGTGCTAGAGATTCGACAGGTAGCAATCAGCCCCAGCATTTT.